This TCR beta chain came from a study of regulatory T cells in long-lasting Graves disease. Notes on the study in general: Relative to new patients (966), persistent patients exhibited greater sharing of public clonotypes (approximately 2,700).

V lost 6 bases and J lost 5; bases outside the gene matches: 6. Germline V gene data show CDR1 as DFQATT and CDR2 as SNEGSKA (reference sequence). The CDR3 has 12 residues. Turning to this clonotype: Its antigen is as yet unknown.

According to the study, TCR beta libraries were built with iRepertoire HTBI primers and CDR3-region Arm-PCR. TCRdb itself ran the multiplex PCR reads through MiXCR, one entry per CDR3 protein. The profile covers about 440,000 distinct CDR3 sequences, with over 15% appearing a single time and about a quarter taken by the ten largest. As to time point: newly diagnosed GD, antithyroid drugs for less than 3 months. PBMCs were the source of the RNA used for TCR sequencing. These records were also assigned to another study, of T cells in Graves' hyperthyroidism and ophthalmopathy. That report notes: TCR CDR3 underwent first-round RT-PCR with the HTBI primer set.

This receptor was obtained from a woman under 30 with Graves disease. The specimen was peripheral blood mononuclear cells (PBMCs), collected at new diagnosis, from a patient treated with antithyroid drugs. The V and J genes are TRBV20-1 and TRBJ1-2; TRBD1 matches at 7 bases. The CDR3 loop reads CSATRQGYGYTF. The CDR3 DNA reads as TGCAGTGCCACGAGACAGGGTTATGGCTACACCTTC.